In its sample, the clone carrying this T cell receptor (beta chain) was seen a few times. Its antigen is currently unknown. These data belong to a study of regulatory T cells in long-lasting Graves disease. Study observations and caveats: Sharing of public clonotypes was greater in persistent patients (roughly 2,600) than in new patients (almost 1,000).

The TCR beta library used iRepertoire HTBI primers with Arm-PCR amplification of CDR3. TCRdb reanalysed the multiplex PCR reads using MiXCR and keeps one entry per CDR3 protein. Of 680,000 or so distinct CDR3 sequences detected, around 15% appear once; the ten largest clones hold 15% to 20%. Germline V lookup: CDR1 SEHNR, CDR2 FQNEAQ (reference sequence). There are 14 residues in the CDR3. Trimming shortened V by 2 bases and J by 6 bases, and 10 bases separated the two germline ends. The time point was: newly diagnosed GD, antithyroid drugs for less than 3 months. RNA from PBMCs was the source of the TCR library. The data were also submitted as part of a second study, on T cells in Graves' hyperthyroidism and ophthalmopathy. That report notes: Patients were aged 18 to 65, had disease duration under 2 months, and had newly diagnosed hyperthyroidism. Most clonotypes that expanded in the thyroid above 0.001 also showed up in blood.

Sequences were derived from peripheral blood mononuclear cells (PBMCs), sampled at new diagnosis, from a patient treated with antithyroid drugs. The chain recombines TRBV7-9 with TRBJ2-2; TRBD1 might be the D (6 bases). The TCR originated in a woman in her twenties or thirties with Graves disease. The CDR3 sequence is CASSLQGSAGELFF. CDR3 in DNA: TGTGCCAGCAGCTTACAGGGGTCCGCCGGGGAGCTGTTTTTT.